These 4 T cell receptor beta chains were sequenced from one sample in a study of blood T cell repertoires in COVID-19. The repertoire was sequenced with immunoSEQ multiplex PCR; TCRdb's copy has only in-frame clones and lacks some. Of some 350,000 clones in the sample, roughly 87% were seen once. Sequencing was carried out using PBMCs or T cells enriched from blood (not recorded which). The receptors derive from a woman in her 30s who had recovered from COVID-19.

This clone appeared once. The chain couples TRBV30 to TRBJ1-2; weak D call: TRBD1 (6 bases). The CDR3 has 13 residues. V lost 2 bases to trimming and J lost 4 bases, with 11 bases between them. The germline V gene has CDR1 GTSNPN and CDR2 SVGIG (reference sequence). The CDR3: CAWSPRGRYGYTF. CDR3 bases: TGTGCCTGGAGTCCCAGGGGCCGCTATGGCTACACCTTC.

The chain uses TRBV19 and TRBJ1-3, with D perhaps TRBD1 (6 bases). Germline V CDR1 and CDR2: LNHDA, SQIVND (reference sequence). V lost 3 bases and J lost 8, with 14 bases in between. CDR3 length: 14 amino acids. The CDR3 spells CASSMLGAADTIYF. DNA of the CDR3: TGTGCCAGTAGTATGTTGGGGGCCGCTGACACCATATATTTT.

The chain employs TRBV27 and TRBJ1-2, with a weak D call TRBD1 (5 bases). This CDR3 spans 13 amino acids. From germline, CDR1 is MNHEY and CDR2 SMNVEV (reference sequence). Trimming stripped 6 bases from V and 14 bases from J, with 22 bases between. CDR3 sequence reads: CASRATVNGGWTF. As DNA, the CDR3 is TGTGCCAGCAGAGCGACGGTAAACGGGGGTTGGACCTTC.

The chain uses TRBV13 and TRBJ2-1, with TRBD2 matching over 8 bases. V lost 2 bases and J lost 9; bases outside the gene matches: 3. This CDR3 has 13 amino acids. Germline loops: CDR1 PRHDT, CDR2 FYEKMQ (reference sequence). In nucleotides, the CDR3 is TGTGCCAGCAGCTTAACTAGCGGAGTTGAGCAGTTCTTC. Translated, it gives CASSLTSGVEQFF.